This TCR beta chain comes out of a study of monozygotic twins with inflammatory bowel disease. Concerning this clonotype: The antigen is unknown.

Using the 5' RACE reads, TCRdb records one entry per CDR3 protein without DNA. The clone table shows 300,000 to 400,000 distinct CDR3 sequences, with the ten largest holding around 2%. Study-level findings and limits: IBD patients displayed reduced TCRbeta diversity (inverse Simpson) when set against healthy co-twins.

The sequenced material came from blood. This TCR derives from a human donor with ulcerative colitis or Crohn's disease, or a healthy co-twin of an affected twin (not recorded which).

The CDR3 loop reads CAISEGGDTQYF. The chain has TRBV10-3 and TRBJ2-3; the TCRdb D gene call, TRBD2, has no DNA to confirm it. The CDR3 loop spans 12 amino acids. The germline V gene has CDR1 ENHRY and CDR2 SYGVKD.